These 19 T cell receptor beta chains originate from one sample sequenced in a study of cytomegalovirus exposure and HLA in healthy donors. The PCR had 60 Vbeta and 13 Jbeta primers. Assay: immunoSEQ multiplex PCR; the TCRdb copy retains only in-frame clones and omits some. The sample contains approximately 140,000 clones, 60% to 85% of which appear only once. Material: PBMCs. The receptors derive from a man aged 35 to 55 in good health and CMV-seropositive.

This clone was observed a single time. The chain carries TRBV4-2 and TRBJ2-7; possible D gene TRBD2, 6 bases. V was clipped by 1 base and J by 0 bases, with 13 bases between them. CDR1 is LGHNA and CDR2 is YNFKEQ in the germline V gene. The CDR3 has 16 residues. This CDR3 is CASSQGGAGISYEQYF. The CDR3 DNA follows: TGTGCCAGCAGCCAAGGCGGGGCCGGGATCTCCTACGAGCAGTACTTC.

This clone came up once. This chain uses TRBV30 with TRBJ1-1; 8 bases fit TRBD1. Germline V CDR1 and CDR2: GTSNPN, SVGIG (reference sequence). This CDR3 comprises 14 residues. Trimming removed 2 bases from V and 0 bases from J; junction bases left unmatched: 2. The CDR3 reads CAWSTGGMNTEAFF. CDR3 in DNA: TGTGCCTGGAGTACAGGGGGAATGAACACTGAAGCTTTCTTT.

This chain joins TRBV29-1 and TRBJ1-1, with D hard to call. The V end lost 7 bases, the J end lost 1 base, and 4 bases lay between the germline ends. The CDR3 length is 10 residues. CDR1 is SQVTM, CDR2 ANQGSEA, per germline. CDR3 coding DNA: TGCAGCGGCGGGAACACTGAAGCTTTCTTT. Translating it yields CSGGNTEAFF.

Details on this clone: Other nucleotide sequences from this sample produce the same CDR3. V and J are TRBV9 and TRBJ2-3, with 7 positions matching TRBD1. Trimming at V came to 3 bases and at J to 0 bases, leaving 7 bases not matched to a gene. CDR1 SGDLS and CDR2 YYNGEE come from the germline V gene. The CDR3 totals 16 residues. The DNA of the CDR3 is TGTGCCAGCAGCGGAAGGGGGCCGCGAAGCACAGATACGCAGTATTTT. It encodes CASSGRGPRSTDTQYF.

The chain is built from TRBV27 and TRBJ1-6; tentatively, D is TRBD1 (5 bases). The CDR3 contains 14 residues. Germline values: CDR1 MNHEY, CDR2 SMNVEV (reference sequence). V was pared by 6 bases and J by 7 bases, with 13 bases between. The CDR3 reads CASSLGGSNSPLHF. CDR3 DNA sequence: TGTGCCAGCAGCCTCGGGGGGTCCAATTCACCCCTCCACTTT.

The chain has TRBV5-6 and TRBJ2-5; 9 positions match TRBD2. CDR3 length: 17 residues. The junction had 11 bases not matched to a gene; V was cut back by 0 bases and J by 5 bases. Germline CDR1 and CDR2: SGHDT and YYEEEE. The chain's CDR3 is CASSLVSSGVFRETQYF. The DNA of the CDR3 is TGTGCCAGCAGCTTGGTTTCTAGCGGGGTTTTTCGGGAGACCCAGTACTTC.

The chain combines TRBV28 with TRBJ2-5; TRBD1 matches 8 bases. This CDR3 is 16 amino acids long. J was trimmed by 2 bases and V by 4 bases; bases with no gene match: 9. Germline V lookup: CDR1 MDHEN, CDR2 SYDVKM. CDR3 nucleotide sequence: TGTGCCAGCAGTTCTCCTGGGGACAGGAAACAAGAGACCCAGTACTTC. It codes for CASSSPGDRKQETQYF. Variable domain in full (rest from reference TRBV28 and TRBJ2-5): DVKVTQSSRYLVKRTGEKVFLECVQDMDHENMFWYRQDPGLGLRLIYFSYDVKMKEKGDIPEGYSVSREKKERFSLILESASTNQTSMYLCASSSPGDRKQETQYFGPGTRLLVL.

The genes are TRBV5-1 and TRBJ2-7, with TRBD2 matching 10 bases. Germline lookup yields CDR1 SGHRS and CDR2 YFSETQ. The junction had 16 bases not matched to a gene; V was cut back by 4 bases and J by 3 bases. The CDR3 length is 18 residues. In DNA, the CDR3 is TGCGCCAGCAGCCCACGGATGCCTAGCGGGAGAGTCGACTACGAGCAGTACTTC. Its protein is CASSPRMPSGRVDYEQYF.

V and J are TRBV19 and TRBJ2-7; TRBD1 matches 8 bases. Germline CDR1 reads LNHDA; CDR2 reads SQIVND (reference sequence). The V gene end was trimmed by 3 bases and the J gene end by 4 bases; junction bases not matched to a gene: 8. This CDR3 contains 15 residues. As DNA, the CDR3 is TGTGCCAGTAGTATTCGCCCGGACAGGGTATACGAGCAGTACTTC. It codes for CASSIRPDRVYEQYF.

The chain employs TRBV5-1 and TRBJ2-5; tentative D call: TRBD1 (5 bases). The CDR3 loop spans 18 amino acids. The V end lost 4 bases, the J end lost 5 bases, and 27 bases lay between the germline ends. The germline V gene has CDR1 SGHRS and CDR2 YFSETQ. CDR3 nucleotide sequence: TGCGCCAGCAGCCGAACCTCCTCGGGCTACAGGACAACGGAGACCCAGTACTTC. Protein product: CASSRTSSGYRTTETQYF.

This chain uses TRBV6-5 with TRBJ1-1, with TRBD1 identical over 8 bases. Germline V gives CDR1 MNHEY, CDR2 SVGAGI. The trim removed 7 bases at V and 2 bases at J, leaving 6 bases unmatched. The CDR3 covers 14 residues. The chain's CDR3 is CASTRTGRNTEAFF. CDR3 sequence (DNA): TGTGCCAGCACTCGGACAGGGCGAAACACTGAAGCTTTCTTT.

The rearrangement links TRBV5-1 to TRBJ2-3, with D hard to call. Trimming stripped 0 bases from V and 4 bases from J, with 9 bases between. The CDR3 totals 14 residues. Germline lookup yields CDR1 SGHRS and CDR2 YFSETQ. CDR3 region: CASSLAVAPDTQYF. For the CDR3, the DNA is TGCGCCAGCAGCTTGGCGGTAGCCCCAGATACGCAGTATTTT. The variable domain in full, completed from reference TRBV5-1 and TRBJ2-3, reads KAGVTQTPRYLIKTRGQQVTLSCSPISGHRSVSWYQQTPGQGLQFLFEYFSETQRNKGNFPGRFSGRQFSNSRSEMNVSTLELGDSALYLCASSLAVAPDTQYFGPGTRLTVL.

The V and J genes are TRBV9 and TRBJ1-2, with a weak D call TRBD1 (6 bases). Germline values: CDR1 SGDLS, CDR2 YYNGEE. The CDR3 contains 13 residues. Trimming shortened V by 3 bases and J by 8 bases, and 14 bases separated the two germline ends. Written as DNA, the CDR3 is TGTGCCAGCAGCGCAACCACAGGGCAGGGCTACACCTTC. Translation: CASSATTGQGYTF.

This clone came up a few times. The chain uses TRBV19 and TRBJ1-5, with D possibly TRBD1 on 5 matching bases. Germline CDR1 and CDR2: LNHDA and SQIVND (reference sequence). V was cut by 6 bases and J by 2 bases, with 8 bases left in between. The CDR3 is made up of 13 amino acids. DNA for the CDR3: TGTGCCAGTAGGTGGGGGGGCAATCAGCCCCAGCATTTT. Translated, it gives CASRWGGNQPQHF. Drawing the rest from reference TRBV19 and TRBJ1-5, the complete variable domain is DGGITQSPKYLFRKEGQNVTLSCEQNLNHDAMYWYRQDPGQGLRLIYYSQIVNDFQKGDIAEGYSVSREKKESFPLTVTSAQKNPTAFYLCASRWGGNQPQHFGDGTRLSIL.

CDR3 in amino acids: CAWSVLSPSNQPQHF. CDR3 bases: TGTGCCTGGAGTGTTCTCAGTCCGAGCAATCAGCCCCAGCATTTT. The chain uses TRBV30 and TRBJ1-5; D is undetermined. With 0 bases removed from V and 1 base from J, the gap between germline ends came to 10 bases. CDR1 is GTSNPN and CDR2 is SVGIG in the germline V gene (reference sequence). CDR3 length: 15 residues.

V gene TRBV6-6 combines with J gene TRBJ2-4; weak D call: TRBD1 (6 bases). Germline V gives CDR1 MNHNY, CDR2 SVGAGI (reference sequence). The CDR3 is made up of 15 amino acids. V was pared by 5 bases and J by 5 bases, with 16 bases between. DNA for the CDR3: TGTGCCAGCAGTGCCGCCAGGGGCGGCGAAAACATTCAGTACTTC. This sequence encodes CASSAARGGENIQYF.

This clone occurred a few times. The chain couples TRBV19 to TRBJ2-1, with 9 bases lining up with TRBD2. J gave up 5 bases and V 1 base, and 3 bases lay outside the gene matches. The germline CDR1 and CDR2 sequences are LNHDA and SQIVND (reference sequence). The CDR3 length is 15 residues. This CDR3 reads CASSIVLAGNNEQFF. CDR3 nucleotides: TGTGCCAGTAGTATAGTTCTAGCGGGGAACAATGAGCAGTTCTTC.

This sequence joins TRBV7-9 and TRBJ1-2; D perhaps matches TRBD1 (6 bases). With 4 bases removed from V and 4 bases from J, the gap between germline ends came to 19 bases. CDR1 and CDR2 from the germline V gene are SEHNR and FQNEAQ (reference sequence). This CDR3 has 16 amino acids. The CDR3 here is CASSWNPRGLTYGYTF. The CDR3 region has the DNA TGTGCCAGCAGCTGGAACCCCAGGGGCCTCACCTATGGCTACACCTTC.

The V gene is TRBV9, the J gene TRBJ2-1, with D possibly matching TRBD2 (5 bases). In germline, CDR1 is SGDLS, CDR2 YYNGEE. V lost 3 bases and J lost 7, with 14 bases in between. CDR3 length equals 14 residues. CDR3 nucleotide sequence: TGTGCCAGCAGCGAAGGACTCAGCCAGAATGAGCAGTTCTTC. It translates to CASSEGLSQNEQFF.